This TCR beta chain derives from a study of blood T cell repertoires in COVID-19 (TCRdb year 2020). Broadly, across the study: The collaborator samples originated in the United States, Italy and Spain and spanned the acute and convalescent phases of COVID-19. The material from the prospective study consisted of cDNA or gDNA derived from T cells, B-cell-depleted T cells, or PBMCs. Deeply sampled blood TCRbeta repertoires from subjects exposed to, actively infected with, or recovered from COVID-19 were included in the dataset. The repertoires were released in a freely available public database intended as a resource for research on the immune response to SARS-CoV-2. The samples were drawn from the first 160 participants of the ongoing ImmuneRACE study and from 1,200 or so subjects provided by 6 global collaborators. The sample metadata nearly always contained a de-identified subject ID, COVID-19 status, age in years and sex. HLA class I and class II types, where available, came from metadata supplied by the sample provider rather than from assay-based typing.

Each collaborating institution followed its own protocols to collect whole blood in K2EDTA tubes. Collaborator samples were shipped for TCRbeta analysis as frozen whole blood, isolated PBMCs, or DNA extracted from either sample type. From the cysteine through the phenylalanine, the CDR3 covers 15 amino acids. Of the read, only the CDR3 DNA is kept; its 45 bases are in frame from base 1. From the germline V gene (reference sequence), CDR1 is SEHNR and CDR2 is FQNEAQ. V was cut back by 4 bases and J by 1 base, leaving a gap of 10 bases between them. Note on this clone: What this receptor recognizes is not known. No base quality information exists; no much larger clone differs at one position.

TCRbeta CDR3 regions were amplified from genomic DNA by means of the immunoSEQ Assay, a bias-controlled multiplex PCR. For the original study's pipeline: Within the assay, amplification of reference gene primers was used to estimate how many nucleated cells each sample contained. To quantify the absolute abundance of each unique TCRbeta CDR3 rearrangement, sequence reads were collapsed and filtered. For each sample, productive Simpson clonality was calculated by taking the square root of Simpson's diversity index across productive rearrangements. TCRdb carries this immuneACCESS record with in-frame sequences only. Its versions omit some clonotypes, under half of them owing to an unresolved V gene in the studies checked, with the rest unexplained. The DNA gave D and trimming, while V, J and clone size come from that table. In all, the sample holds more than 95,000 clones, and roughly 79% of those were seen once. The ten biggest clones cover over 35% of the sample.

Overall study results and their limits: The amount of clinical and demographic metadata varied by source and participant and was provided uncurated.

The rearrangement combines TRBV7-9 with TRBJ2-2, with a weak D call of TRBD2 (6 bases match). The sample taken for sequencing was peripheral blood. The TCR sequence derives from a man older than 75 with acute or convalescent COVID-19. For the CDR3, the sequence is CASSSQGGNTGELFF. The DNA sequence is as follows: TGTGCCAGCAGCTCTCAGGGAGGGAACACCGGGGAGCTGTTTTTT.